The subject of this entry is one T cell receptor beta chain. Germline V gene sequence: CDR1 MNHEY, CDR2 SMNVEV (reference sequence). The CDR3 covers 13 residues. Unmatched junction bases numbered 8, after V lost 8 bases and J lost 9 bases. The source of the sample is a study of blood T cell repertoires in COVID-19. Study-level background: Material from acute and convalescent COVID-19 was sourced from the United States, Italy and Spain. PBMCs, B-cell-depleted T cells, or T cells provided the cDNA or gDNA that made up the material.

Source study methods: Nucleated cell counts were estimated from reference gene primer amplification. The data were produced by immunoSEQ multiplex PCR, yet TCRdb's version contains in-frame clones alone and is incomplete. V and J calls and clone size are given by that table; D and trimming were obtained from the DNA. The sample lists approximately 250,000 clones; approximately 80% were seen once. The clonotype comes from an older woman with active or convalescent COVID-19. This chain connects TRBV27 to TRBJ1-4; TRBD1 matches at 8 bases. The sequencing input was peripheral blood. The CDR3 DNA reads TGTGCCAGCGGCAGGGGGCGCATAAAAAAACTGTTTTTT. Residues: CASGRGRIKKLFF.